This TCR beta chain was captured by sequencing in a study of blood T cell repertoires in COVID-19. Study-wide context: The samples span acute and convalescent COVID-19 from the United States, Italy and Spain. In each case, the material was cDNA or gDNA derived from T cells, B-cell-depleted T cells, or PBMCs.

The CDR3 is 13 amino acids. Germline V lookup: CDR1 MNHNY, CDR2 SVGAGI (reference sequence). Between the trimmed V and J ends, which lost 6 bases and 5 bases, there was a span of 11 bases. In the authors' methods: Researchers report that nucleated cell counts were estimated from reference gene primer amplification. Profiled with immunoSEQ multiplex PCR; TCRdb holds only in-frame clones, not every one. V and J calls plus clone size are reproduced from that table; the DNA served to infer D and trimming. The sample lists some 270,000 clones; 80% to 90% were seen once. Sequenced: peripheral blood. This sequence joins TRBV6-6 and TRBJ1-5; no firm D call. The receptor comes from an older woman with acute or convalescent COVID-19. CDR3 amino acids: CASRAGNDQPQHF. The CDR3 DNA reads TGTGCCAGCAGAGCGGGGAATGATCAGCCCCAGCATTTT.